This TCR beta chain was captured in a study of Graves' ophthalmopathy and Graves' hyperthyroidism. This clonotype came up many times. Each donor who had ophthalmopathy showed moderate-to-severe activity, a CAS of ≥3, a NOSPECS of ≥4, and a duration under 3 months. Other autoimmune diseases, uncontrolled infections, pregnancy and lactation each led to patient exclusion. It was on clinical symptoms, serum thyroxine, TRAb, thyroid ultrasound and orbital computed tomography that diagnosis relied. Out of around 9.7 ml of fresh peripheral blood, PBMCs were obtained. CDR3 length equals 16 residues. Trimming cost V 0 bases and J 0 bases; bases outside gene matches: 5. Amplification targeted the TCR beta CDR3 regions, with RNA transcripts as the source material. Scientists carried out first-round RT-PCR using HTBI primers and then a second-round multiplex PCR. TCRdb passed the multiplex PCR reads through MiXCR, listing each CDR3 protein once. The sample records some 400,000 distinct CDR3 sequences, about 17% being singletons.

This sequence was found in a woman under 30 with Graves' ophthalmopathy. Sequencing was done on a sample of peripheral blood. The rearrangement uses TRBV12-3 or TRBV12-4 and TRBJ2-7; 7 bases map to TRBD1. This CDR3 reads CASSLARQGLSYEQYF. The CDR3 bases are TGTGCCAGCAGTTTAGCGCGACAGGGCCTCTCCTACGAGCAGTACTTC.